These 29 T cell receptor beta chains were all obtained from the same sample, sequenced in a study of CD8 T cells in Susac syndrome. Random hexamers were used to reverse transcribe an amount of about 0.45 to 1 ug RNA. TCRdb itself ran the immunoSEQ multiplex PCR reads through MiXCR, one entry per CDR3 protein. The sample lists 90,000 to 150,000 distinct CDR3 sequences, 85% to 95% seen once, with roughly 0.098% in the top ten. Sequences were obtained from CD4+ T cells from PBMCs. The receptors come from a human donor in good health.

The chain is built from TRBV20-1 and TRBJ2-5, with D possibly being TRBD1 or TRBD2 (5 bases each). CDR1 DFQATT and CDR2 SNEGSKA come from the germline V gene (reference sequence). The CDR3 loop spans 13 amino acids. With 6 bases removed from V and 3 bases from J, the gap between germline ends came to 14 bases. The CDR3 sequence: CSAVAGGEETQYF. As DNA, the CDR3 is TGCAGTGCCGTCGCTGGGGGAGAAGAGACCCAGTACTTC.

The chain is built from TRBV3-1 and TRBJ1-5; D not certain. Germline CDR1 and CDR2: LGHDT and YNNKEL (reference sequence). The germline V and J ends were trimmed by 3 bases and 6 bases, with 6 bases remaining between them. This CDR3 comprises 12 residues. CDR3 region: CASSQASQPQHF. The CDR3 DNA is TGTGCCAGCAGCCAGGCGTCTCAGCCCCAGCATTTT.

CDR3 amino acids: CASGLQGGRTEAFF. In DNA, the CDR3 is TGTGCCAGCGGTCTACAGGGGGGGCGCACTGAAGCTTTCTTT. This chain connects TRBV2 to TRBJ1-1, with 8 bases fitting TRBD1. CDR1 and CDR2 (germline): SNHLY, FYNNEI. The J segment lost 4 bases and the V segment lost 8 bases, leaving 9 bases of the junction unmatched. This CDR3 contains 14 residues.

The V and J genes are TRBV3-1 and TRBJ2-3; no definite D call. The CDR3 length is 13 residues. V shed 4 bases and J shed 2 bases, with 7 bases lying between them. CDR1 LGHDT and CDR2 YNNKEL come from the germline V gene (reference sequence). The CDR3 loop reads CASSLSPTDTQYF. In DNA form, the CDR3 reads TGTGCCAGCAGCCTAAGCCCCACAGATACGCAGTATTTT.

CDR3 residues: CASSHSWGEDTEAFF. The DNA of the CDR3 is TGTGCCAGCAGCCACTCGTGGGGGGAGGACACTGAAGCTTTCTTT. The V and J genes are TRBV3-1 and TRBJ1-1; D is possibly TRBD1 (5 bases). The V end lost 3 bases, the J end lost 3 bases, and 14 bases lay between the germline ends. The V gene's germline CDR1 is LGHDT and CDR2 YNNKEL (reference sequence). There are 15 residues in the CDR3. Drawing the rest from reference TRBV3-1 and TRBJ1-1, the complete variable domain is DTAVSQTPKYLVTQMGNDKSIKCEQNLGHDTMYWYKQDSKKFLKIMFSYNNKELIINETVPNRFSPKSPDKAHLNLHINSLELGDSAVYFCASSHSWGEDTEAFFGQGTRLTVV.

In the case of this clonotype: Germline and junction disagree at one end, which may indicate a read error. The rearrangement uses TRBV5-1 and TRBJ2-7, with TRBD1 matching 7 bases. CDR1 is SGHRS and CDR2 is YFSETQ in the germline V gene. The CDR3 consists of 11 residues. The CDR3 spells CASSLEGARHF. Written as DNA, the CDR3 is TGCGCCAGCAGCTTGGAGGGGGCAAGACACTTC.

This chain links TRBV6-6 with TRBJ2-7, with TRBD1 as a possible D gene (6 bases). CDR1 is MNHNY, CDR2 SVGAGI, per germline (reference sequence). V was shortened by 6 bases and J by 2 bases, with 17 bases between the two germline ends. The CDR3 has 15 residues. The CDR3 loop reads CASRPQGGRAYEQYF. The CDR3 DNA is TGTGCCAGCAGACCACAGGGCGGTCGGGCCTACGAGCAGTACTTC.

The rearrangement links TRBV3-1 to TRBJ2-1; 11 nucleotides agree with TRBD2. Germline V gene data show CDR1 as LGHDT and CDR2 as YNNKEL (reference sequence). With 2 bases clipped from V and 5 bases from J, the junction kept 11 bases outside the gene matches. The CDR3 sequence is 18 residues long. The CDR3 loop reads CASSQRLLGTSGNNEQFF. The CDR3 coding sequence is TGTGCCAGCAGCCAACGGCTCTTAGGGACTAGCGGTAACAATGAGCAGTTCTTC.

The V call is TRBV30, the J call TRBJ1-3, with D unresolved. The CDR3 is 16 residues long. With 2 bases removed from V and 0 bases from J, the gap between germline ends came to 14 bases. Germline CDR1 reads GTSNPN; CDR2 reads SVGIG (reference sequence). CDR3 in DNA: TGTGCCTGGAGTATAGGACTTGGGAGCTCTGGAAACACCATATATTTT. Encoded protein: CAWSIGLGSSGNTIYF.

The V call is TRBV7-2, the J call TRBJ2-1, with a weak D call TRBD2 (6 bases). With 1 base removed from V and 5 bases from J, the gap between germline ends came to 9 bases. Per the germline V gene, CDR1 is SGHTA and CDR2 is FQGNSA. The CDR3 has 14 residues. The CDR3 is CASSLGGEHNEQFF. CDR3 DNA: TGTGCCAGCAGCTTAGGGGGGGAACACAATGAGCAGTTCTTC.

The chain couples TRBV29-1 to TRBJ2-1; D perhaps matches TRBD1 (6 bases). The CDR3 consists of 16 residues. The V and J ends lost 7 bases and 0 bases respectively, with 19 bases between them. Germline V gives CDR1 SQVTM, CDR2 ANQGSEA. CDR3 residues: CSAPVGARSSYNEQFF. CDR3 sequence (DNA): TGCAGCGCCCCCGTGGGGGCCAGAAGCTCCTACAATGAGCAGTTCTTC.

The chain uses TRBV7-9 and TRBJ1-2; the D gene is possibly TRBD1 (5 bases). The CDR3 length is 13 residues. Germline CDR1 is SEHNR and CDR2 is FQNEAQ (reference sequence). The V end lost 4 bases, the J end lost 8 bases, and 14 bases lay between the germline ends. The chain's CDR3 is CASSSEDNRGYTF. In nucleotides, the CDR3 is TGTGCCAGCAGCTCCGAGGACAACAGGGGCTACACCTTC.

The chain carries TRBV15 and TRBJ1-1; D unresolved. V was pared by 0 bases and J by 0 bases, with 8 bases between. CDR1 and CDR2 from the germline V gene are LNHNV and YYDKDF (reference sequence). This CDR3 contains 15 residues. For the CDR3, the DNA is TGTGCCACCAGCAGAGACGGTTCCGTGAACACTGAAGCTTTCTTT. It yields the protein CATSRDGSVNTEAFF. Full variable domain (rest looked up from reference TRBV15 and TRBJ1-1): DAMVIQNPRYQVTQFGKPVTLSCSQTLNHNVMYWYQQKSSQAPKLLFHYYDKDFNNEADTPDNFQSRRPNTSFCFLDIRSPGLGDTAMYLCATSRDGSVNTEAFFGQGTRLTVV.

The chain links TRBV5-1 to TRBJ2-7, with D perhaps given as TRBD1 or TRBD2 (5 bases each). Germline V CDR1 and CDR2: SGHRS, YFSETQ. This CDR3 is 13 amino acids long. The ends were cut back, 5 bases at V and 10 bases at J, with 19 bases in the middle. CDR3 loop: CASRSRDGPFQYF. The CDR3 coding sequence is TGCGCCAGCAGGTCCAGGGACGGCCCGTTCCAGTACTTC.

The V gene is TRBV29-1, the J gene TRBJ2-3, with D possibly TRBD1 on 6 matching bases. The CDR3 is made up of 13 amino acids. Germline loops: CDR1 SQVTM, CDR2 ANQGSEA. With 6 bases removed from V and 6 bases from J, the gap between germline ends came to 16 bases. In DNA form, the CDR3 reads TGCAGCGTGGATGTGGGACACACGGATACGCAGTATTTT. Its translation is CSVDVGHTDTQYF.

This chain joins TRBV29-1 and TRBJ2-3; no clear D gene. Trimming removed 1 base from V and 6 bases from J, with 5 bases in between. This CDR3 contains 11 residues. Germline CDR1 SQVTM, CDR2 ANQGSEA. The CDR3 here is CSVEGPDTQYF. The CDR3 DNA sequence: TGCAGCGTTGAAGGACCTGATACGCAGTATTTT.

This clonotype was counted between two and nine times. The rearrangement links TRBV7-6 to TRBJ2-5; D gene ambiguous. Germline-derived CDR1 and CDR2 are SGHVS and FNYEAQ. The CDR3 contains 13 residues. Trimming pared 5 bases from V and 2 bases from J, leaving 9 bases between. The DNA of the CDR3 is TGTGCCAGCAGCCCACGGAGACAAGAGACCCAGTACTTC. Its translation is CASSPRRQETQYF.

The chain's CDR3 is CASSQDGLAADTYEQYF. CDR3 in DNA: TGTGCCAGCAGCCAAGATGGACTAGCGGCAGACACCTACGAGCAGTACTTC. This chain connects TRBV3-1 to TRBJ2-7; 10 bases agree with TRBD2. Germline V gene lookup returns CDR1 LGHDT and CDR2 YNNKEL (reference sequence). V lost 0 bases and J lost 2; bases outside the gene matches: 7. The CDR3 is 17 amino acids.

V gene TRBV7-2 combines with J gene TRBJ2-1; D perhaps matches TRBD2 (6 bases). Germline CDR1 is SGHTA and CDR2 is FQGNSA. Between the trimmed V and J ends, which lost 4 bases and 6 bases, there was a span of 16 bases. This CDR3 spans 15 amino acids. DNA of the CDR3: TGTGCCAGCAGCTGGGGCGGGGCAAGAGGCAATGAGCAGTTCTTC. This translates into CASSWGGARGNEQFF. Based on the CDR3 plus reference TRBV7-2 and TRBJ2-1, the full variable domain is GAGVSQSPSNKVTEKGKDVELRCDPISGHTALYWYRQSLGQGLEFLIYFQGNSAPDKSGLPSDRFSAERTGGSVSTLTIQRTQQEDSAVYLCASSWGGARGNEQFFGPGTRLTVL.

The chain carries TRBV7-2 and TRBJ2-7; D might be TRBD1 (5 bases). V dropped 0 bases and J dropped 2 bases, with 11 bases sitting between them. In germline, CDR1 is SGHTA, CDR2 FQGNSA. The CDR3 spans 15 residues. The CDR3 is CASSLAQDTAYEQYF. The DNA of the CDR3 is TGTGCCAGCAGCTTAGCACAGGACACAGCCTACGAGCAGTACTTC.

This chain uses TRBV29-1 with TRBJ1-4, with D perhaps matching TRBD1 (5 bases). V gave up 8 bases and J gave up 4 bases, with 20 bases separating them. CDR3 size: 15 residues. Germline values: CDR1 SQVTM, CDR2 ANQGSEA. The CDR3 protein is CSSGIRGTLNEKLFF. DNA of the CDR3: TGCAGCTCTGGAATACGAGGGACGCTTAATGAAAAACTGTTTTTT. The complete variable domain, with remaining parts taken from reference TRBV29-1 and TRBJ1-4, reads SAVISQKPSRDICQRGTSLTIQCQVDSQVTMMFWYRQQPGQSLTLIATANQGSEATYESGFVIDKFPISRPNLTFSTLTVSNMSPEDSSIYLCSSGIRGTLNEKLFFGSGTQLSVL.

In this sample, this clonotype turned up once. The V and J genes are TRBV5-1 and TRBJ2-2; tentative D call: TRBD2 (6 bases). V was cut by 2 bases and J by 6 bases, with 11 bases left in between. The length of the CDR3 is 14 residues. Per germline, CDR1 SGHRS and CDR2 YFSETQ. DNA of the CDR3: TGCGCCAGCAGCTTTGCTAGCGAGGCCGGGGAGCTGTTTTTT. Its translation is CASSFASEAGELFF.

The V and J genes are TRBV5-6 and TRBJ2-1, with TRBD1 identical over 7 bases. Germline V lookup: CDR1 SGHDT, CDR2 YYEEEE. With V trimmed by 1 base and J by 7 bases, 11 bases remained unmatched. CDR3 size: 16 residues. CDR3: CASSLLETGTRNEQFF. The DNA for the CDR3 is TGTGCCAGCAGCTTGTTGGAGACAGGGACCAGGAATGAGCAGTTCTTC.

This sequence joins TRBV19 and TRBJ2-1, with D uncertain. This CDR3 contains 12 residues. V lost 5 bases and J 8 bases, leaving 10 bases between the germline ends. The V gene's germline CDR1 is LNHDA and CDR2 SQIVND (reference sequence). CDR3 protein: CASSLLADEQFF. In nucleotides, the CDR3 is TGTGCCAGTAGTCTCCTCGCCGATGAGCAGTTCTTC.

This chain uses TRBV12-3 or TRBV12-4 with TRBJ2-2, with 8 positions matching TRBD2. V gave up 5 bases and J gave up 0 bases; unmatched junction bases: 8. The CDR3 is 17 residues long. CDR3 DNA sequence: TGTGCCAGCAGTCCCGGGACTAGGTTCGCGAACACCGGGGAGCTGTTTTTT. It translates to CASSPGTRFANTGELFF.

The chain employs TRBV18 and TRBJ2-5; 7 bases match TRBD2. The CDR3 loop spans 16 amino acids. Germline lookup yields CDR1 KGHSH and CDR2 LQKENI. J lost 0 bases, V lost 0 bases, and 4 bases had no gene match. CDR3 DNA sequence: TGTGCCAGCTCACCACCCCAGCGGGACTACCAAGAGACCCAGTACTTC. This translates into CASSPPQRDYQETQYF.

This chain uses TRBV4-1 with TRBJ1-1; 9 bases fit TRBD1. V lost 0 bases, J lost 6 bases, and 8 bases stayed unmatched. The CDR3 has 16 amino acids. Germline CDR1 reads MGHRA; CDR2 reads YSYEKL. For the CDR3, the DNA is TGCGCCAGCAGCCAAGATATGGGCCGGGACAGGGCTGAAGCTTTCTTT. Its protein is CASSQDMGRDRAEAFF.

This chain uses TRBV9 with TRBJ2-1; 10 bases fit TRBD2. V lost 6 bases, J lost 7 bases, and 10 bases stayed unmatched. CDR3 size: 15 residues. Germline V CDR1 and CDR2: SGDLS, YYNGEE. The CDR3 here is CASNPSGSPGNEQFF. The CDR3, as DNA: TGTGCCAGCAATCCTAGCGGGAGCCCCGGGAATGAGCAGTTCTTC.

The table lists this clonotype with a count of one. The chain couples TRBV7-3 to TRBJ2-1; 8 bases match TRBD2. J gave up 5 bases and V 4 bases, and 4 bases lay outside the gene matches. Germline CDR1 reads SGHTA; CDR2 reads FQGTGA. This CDR3 region has 14 residues. Here the CDR3 reads CASSSTSADNEQFF. The CDR3 nucleotides are TGTGCCAGCAGCTCGACTAGCGCGGACAATGAGCAGTTCTTC.